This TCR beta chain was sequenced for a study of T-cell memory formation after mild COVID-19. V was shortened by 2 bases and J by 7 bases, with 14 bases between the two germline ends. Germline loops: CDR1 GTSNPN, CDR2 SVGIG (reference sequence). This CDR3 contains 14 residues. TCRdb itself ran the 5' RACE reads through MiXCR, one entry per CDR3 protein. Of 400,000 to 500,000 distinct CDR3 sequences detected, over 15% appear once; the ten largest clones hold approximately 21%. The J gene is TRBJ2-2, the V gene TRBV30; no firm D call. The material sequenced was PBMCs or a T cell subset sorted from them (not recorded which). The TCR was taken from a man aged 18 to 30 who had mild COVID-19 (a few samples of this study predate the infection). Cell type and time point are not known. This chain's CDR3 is CAWSPSNLGGELFF. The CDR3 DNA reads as TGTGCCTGGAGTCCCTCGAATTTAGGCGGGGAGCTGTTTTTT.